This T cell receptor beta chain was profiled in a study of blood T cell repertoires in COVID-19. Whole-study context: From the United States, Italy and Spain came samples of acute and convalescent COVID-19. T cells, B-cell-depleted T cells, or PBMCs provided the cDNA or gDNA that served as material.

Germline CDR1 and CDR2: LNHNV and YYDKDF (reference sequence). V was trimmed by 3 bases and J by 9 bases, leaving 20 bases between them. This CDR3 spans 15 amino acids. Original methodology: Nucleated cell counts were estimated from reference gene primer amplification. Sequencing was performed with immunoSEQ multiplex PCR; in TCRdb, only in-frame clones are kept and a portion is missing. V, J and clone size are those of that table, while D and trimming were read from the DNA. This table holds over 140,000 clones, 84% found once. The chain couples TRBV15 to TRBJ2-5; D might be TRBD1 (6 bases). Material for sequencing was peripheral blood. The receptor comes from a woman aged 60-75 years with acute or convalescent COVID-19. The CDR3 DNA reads TGTGCCACCAGCAGCACCGGGACGCAGGGGCGGTCCCAGTACTTC. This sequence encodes CATSSTGTQGRSQYF.